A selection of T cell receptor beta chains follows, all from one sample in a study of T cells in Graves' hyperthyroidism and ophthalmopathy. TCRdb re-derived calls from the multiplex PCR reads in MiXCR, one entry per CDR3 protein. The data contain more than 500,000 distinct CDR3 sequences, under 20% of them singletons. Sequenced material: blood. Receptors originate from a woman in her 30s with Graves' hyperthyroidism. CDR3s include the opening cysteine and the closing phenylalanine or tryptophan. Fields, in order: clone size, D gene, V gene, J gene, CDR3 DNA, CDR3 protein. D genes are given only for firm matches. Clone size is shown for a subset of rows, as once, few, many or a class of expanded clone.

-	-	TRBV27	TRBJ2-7	TGTGCCAGCTCCGTCGGGACAACATGGGAGCAGTACTTC	CASSVGTTWEQYF
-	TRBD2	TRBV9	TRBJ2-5	TGTGCCAGCAGCGTAGGTAGCGGGACGGAGACCCAGTACTTC	CASSVGSGTETQYF
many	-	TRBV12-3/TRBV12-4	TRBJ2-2	TGTGCCAGCAGTTTAATTGTTTTGTTAGGGAAGGCCGGGGAGCTGTTTTTT	CASSLIVLLGKAGELFF
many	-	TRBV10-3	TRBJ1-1	TGTGCCATCAGTGAAATGGAAGGGGGAAACACTGAAGCTTTCTTT	CAISEMEGGNTEAFF
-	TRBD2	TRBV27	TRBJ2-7	TGTGCCAGCAGACCAGGGACTAGCGGGAGGGAGCCTACGGGCGAGCAGTACTTC	CASRPGTSGREPTGEQYF
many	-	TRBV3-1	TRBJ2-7	TGTGCCAGCAGCCAAGTTGACCGGAGTTACGAGCAGTACTTC	CASSQVDRSYEQYF
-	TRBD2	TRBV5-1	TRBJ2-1	TGCGCCAGCAGCTTTAGACTAGCGGGAGCAGAGCAGTTCTTC	CASSFRLAGAEQFF
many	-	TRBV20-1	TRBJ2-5	TGCAGTGCTAAAAGGGGGGGAGAGACCCAGTACTTC	CSAKRGGETQYF
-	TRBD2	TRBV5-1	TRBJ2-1	TGCGCCAGCAGCTCCTTTAGCGGGAGGGGGTTCAATGAGCAGTTCTTC	CASSSFSGRGFNEQFF
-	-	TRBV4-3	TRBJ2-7	TGCGCCAGCAGCCAAGGTCCAGATACCTACGAGCAGTACTTC	CASSQGPDTYEQYF
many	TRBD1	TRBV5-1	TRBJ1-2	TGCGCCAGCAGCTTTCAGCCAGGGGGCTATGGCTACACCTTC	CASSFQPGGYGYTF
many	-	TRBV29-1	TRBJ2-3	TGCAGCGTTGGGGGCGGGAACACAGATACGCAGTATTTT	CSVGGGNTDTQYF
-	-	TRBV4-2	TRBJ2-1	TGTGCCAGCAGCCTTTCGACAGAGGGTCAGTCCGGGAGTCCAAACAATGAGCAGTTCTTC	CASSLSTEGQSGSPNNEQFF
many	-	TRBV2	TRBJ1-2	TGTGCCAGCATCCGAGGGGGGGCGCGAGGCTACACCTTC	CASIRGGARGYTF
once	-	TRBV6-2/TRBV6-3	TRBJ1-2	TGTGCCAGCAGTTACTTACTGGACGATGGCTACACCTTC	CASSYLLDDGYTF
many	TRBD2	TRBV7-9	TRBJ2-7	TGTGCCAGCAGTTCAGTGAGAAGCGGGAGGGCCTCCGCCGAGCAGTACTTC	CASSSVRSGRASAEQYF
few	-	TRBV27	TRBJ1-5	TGTGCCAGCGGACTAGGTAGCAATCAGCCCCAGCATTTT	CASGLGSNQPQHF
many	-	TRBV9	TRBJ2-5	TGTGCCAGCAGCCCGCAGTGGTACCAAGAGACCCAGTACTTC	CASSPQWYQETQYF
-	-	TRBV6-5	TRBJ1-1	TGTGCCAGCAGTTACGCACTAGGGGGGGATGAAGCTTTCTTT	CASSYALGGDEAFF
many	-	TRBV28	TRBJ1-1	TGTGCCAGCAGTGCGCTCATAGGGGACACTGAAGCTTTCTTT	CASSALIGDTEAFF
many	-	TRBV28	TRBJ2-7	TGTGCCAGCAGTTTAATCCAGGGGAAAAACGAGCAGTACTTC	CASSLIQGKNEQYF
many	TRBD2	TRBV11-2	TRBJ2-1	TGTGCCAGCAGCTCCCCCATCACCGGGACTAGCGGGAGAGTGACCTACAATGAGCAGTTCTTC	CASSSPITGTSGRVTYNEQFF
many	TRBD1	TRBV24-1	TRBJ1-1	TGTGCCACCAGTGATAGGACAGGTCTTGAAGCTTTCTTT	CATSDRTGLEAFF
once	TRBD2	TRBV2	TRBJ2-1	TGTGCCAGCAAAGCGGGACTAGCATCCAATGAGCAGTTCTTC	CASKAGLASNEQFF
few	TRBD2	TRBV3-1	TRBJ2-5	TGTGCCAGCAGCCATGAAGCCCCAAGCGGGAGGGATCAAGAGACCCAGTACTTC	CASSHEAPSGRDQETQYF
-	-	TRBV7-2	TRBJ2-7	TGTGCCAGCAGCTCCTCAGGAACCTACGAGCAGTACTTC	CASSSSGTYEQYF
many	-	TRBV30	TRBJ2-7	TGTGCCTGGGCAGACAGGAGCTCCTACGAGCAGTACTTC	CAWADRSSYEQYF
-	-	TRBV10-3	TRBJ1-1	TGTGCCATCAGTTCATCCAAAGGGGGCACTGAAGCTTTCTTT	CAISSSKGGTEAFF
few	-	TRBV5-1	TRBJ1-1	TGCGCCAGCAGCTTGGCCAGACAGGACACTGAAGCTTTCTTT	CASSLARQDTEAFF
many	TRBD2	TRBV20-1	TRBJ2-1	TGCAGTGCTAGAGACCCGGGACTAGCGGGAGGTTACAATGAGCAGTTCTTC	CSARDPGLAGGYNEQFF
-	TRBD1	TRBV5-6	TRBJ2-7	TGTGCCAGCAGCTTTGGCAGGGGACAGGTCGAGCAGTACTTC	CASSFGRGQVEQYF
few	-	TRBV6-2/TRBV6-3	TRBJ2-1	TGTGCCAGCAGAGAATCAGCGGTGAGGGTGGGTGAGCAGTTCTTC	CASRESAVRVGEQFF
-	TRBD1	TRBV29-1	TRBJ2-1	TGCAGCGTTTTCTTTCCGAGACAGGGGGTTGATGAGCAGTTCTTC	CSVFFPRQGVDEQFF
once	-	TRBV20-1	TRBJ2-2	TGCAGTGCCCCGCGCCGGGGTAACACCGGGGAGCTGTTTTTT	CSAPRRGNTGELFF
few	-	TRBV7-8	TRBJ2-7	TGTGCCAGCAGCTTAGGGACCGGGACTGCCTACGAGCAGTACTTC	CASSLGTGTAYEQYF
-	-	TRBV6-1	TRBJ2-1	TGTGCCAGCGGGACAGAGCAGTTCTTC	CASGTEQFF
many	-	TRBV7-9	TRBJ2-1	TGTGCCAGCAGCTTTTCCGGGACGACTCGGTTCTTC	CASSFSGTTRFF
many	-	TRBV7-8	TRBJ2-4	TGTGCCAGCAGCTTCAAGGGCTTTAAGGAAAACATTCAGTACTTC	CASSFKGFKENIQYF
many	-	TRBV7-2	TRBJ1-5	TGTGCCAGCAGCTTAGTCTCTAGCAATCAGCCCCAGCATTTT	CASSLVSSNQPQHF
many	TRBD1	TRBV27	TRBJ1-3	TGTGCCAGCATGCCCGCTGGACAGGGTTATGGAAACACCATATATTTT	CASMPAGQGYGNTIYF
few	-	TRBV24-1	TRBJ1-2	TGTGCCACCAGTGATTTGTGGCAGAACTATGGCTACACCTTC	CATSDLWQNYGYTF